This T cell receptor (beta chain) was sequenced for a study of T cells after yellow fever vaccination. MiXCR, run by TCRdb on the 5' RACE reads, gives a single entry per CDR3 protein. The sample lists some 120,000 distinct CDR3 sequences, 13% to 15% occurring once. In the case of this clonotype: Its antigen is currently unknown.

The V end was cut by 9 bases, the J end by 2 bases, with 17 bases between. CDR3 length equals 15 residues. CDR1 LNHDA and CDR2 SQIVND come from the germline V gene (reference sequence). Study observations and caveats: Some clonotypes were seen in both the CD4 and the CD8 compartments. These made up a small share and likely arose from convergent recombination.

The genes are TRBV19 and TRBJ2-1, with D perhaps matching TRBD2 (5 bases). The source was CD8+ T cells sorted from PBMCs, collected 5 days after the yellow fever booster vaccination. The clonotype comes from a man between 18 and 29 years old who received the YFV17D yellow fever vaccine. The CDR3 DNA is TGTGCCAGCGGACTCTCGATACCGCCCTACAATGAGCAGTTCTTC. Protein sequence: CASGLSIPPYNEQFF.